Presented here are 19 T cell receptor beta chains from one specimen sequenced in a study of low-dose radiotherapy and immunotherapy resistance in tumors. Time point meaning: before trial treatment. TRAV- and TRBV-specific primers were used for first-strand cDNA, which covered alpha and beta chains. A constant-region primer paired with the V-primer adapter amplified TCRs over about 19 PCR cycles. Each CDR3 protein is one row after TCRdb ran MiXCR on the reads. In the table there are nearly 95,000 distinct CDR3 sequences, roughly a tenth of which are singletons. The sequencing used PBMCs, collected before treatment. The receptors originated from a male donor with prostate cancer.

This clonotype was seen at least ten times. The chain combines TRBV6-2 or TRBV6-3 with TRBJ2-1, with 8 bases lining up with TRBD2. This CDR3 region has 14 residues. V dropped 6 bases and J dropped 7; count of bases not matched to a gene: 8. Germline loops: CDR1 MNHEY, CDR2 SVGEGT. The CDR3 sequence: CASRTPGLGNEQFF. The CDR3 nucleotides read TGTGCCAGCAGGACCCCGGGACTAGGGAATGAGCAGTTCTTC.

This clonotype was picked up a small number of times. V gene TRBV25-1 combines with J gene TRBJ2-5; 11 positions match TRBD2. The CDR3 is made up of 16 amino acids. Germline CDR1 is MGHDK and CDR2 is SYGVNS. V lost 3 bases, J lost 1 base, and 4 bases stayed unmatched. The CDR3 loop is CASSELTSGGQETQYF. The CDR3 coding sequence is TGTGCCAGCAGTGAGCTTACTAGCGGGGGCCAAGAGACCCAGTACTTC.

This clonotype was detected ten times or more. The rearrangement uses TRBV7-3 and TRBJ2-1; 8 nucleotides line up with TRBD2. Germline V CDR1 and CDR2: SGHTA, FQGTGA. The CDR3 is 16 amino acids. V shed 5 bases, J shed 0 bases, and the junction held 6 bases outside the gene matches. The chain's CDR3 is CASSPGGGVSYNEQFF. CDR3 DNA sequence: TGTGCCAGCAGCCCCGGGGGGGGGGTCTCCTACAATGAGCAGTTCTTC.

Many counts were recorded for this clonotype. The chain links TRBV6-2 or TRBV6-3 to TRBJ2-5, with 7 bases matching TRBD2. Per germline, CDR1 MNHEY and CDR2 SVGEGT. CDR3 size: 11 residues. With V trimmed by 7 bases and J by 4 bases, 0 bases remained unmatched. DNA for the CDR3: TGTGCCAGCACTAGCGGAGAGACCCAGTACTTC. It specifies CASTSGETQYF.

This clonotype was detected ten times or more. CDR3 nucleotides: TGTGCCAGCAGCTTAGGAGGGACTAGCGGGAGACGCACAGATACGCAGTATTTT. Translating it yields CASSLGGTSGRRTDTQYF. This chain uses TRBV7-8 with TRBJ2-3; 14 bases agree with TRBD2. The germline gives CDR1 SGHVS, CDR2 FQNEAQ. Losses at the gene ends were 1 base for V and 1 base for J; bases not matched to a gene: 4. This CDR3 region has 18 residues.

This clonotype appeared many times. The chain joins TRBV6-2 or TRBV6-3 to TRBJ1-1, with D unclear. This CDR3 contains 14 residues. Germline V CDR1 and CDR2: MNHEY, SVGEGT. The V gene lost 6 bases and the J gene lost 1 base, with 12 bases spanning the gap. CDR3 sequence reads: CASSRLTRNTEAFF. The CDR3 nucleotides are TGTGCCAGCAGCCGCCTAACCCGGAACACTGAAGCTTTCTTT.

This clonotype was seen many times. J is TRBJ2-3 and V is TRBV20-1; 13 positions agree with TRBD2. V dropped 5 bases and J dropped 0; count of bases not matched to a gene: 8. The germline CDR1 and CDR2 sequences are DFQATT and SNEGSKA (reference sequence). This CDR3 region has 17 residues. The CDR3 sequence: CSAEGTSGDYSTDTQYF. The CDR3 DNA follows: TGCAGTGCTGAGGGGACTAGCGGGGATTATAGCACAGATACGCAGTATTTT.

The V gene is TRBV11-3, the J gene TRBJ2-2, with D maybe TRBD2 (6 bases). Germline V gene sequence: CDR1 SGHNT, CDR2 YENEEA. CDR3 size: 17 residues. V was pared by 5 bases and J by 0 bases, with 16 bases between. The CDR3 DNA follows: TGTGCCAGCAGCCCCCAAACCGGGACTGCGAACACCGGGGAGCTGTTTTTT. This encodes CASSPQTGTANTGELFF.

This clonotype turned up a few times. This chain uses TRBV6-2 or TRBV6-3 with TRBJ1-5, with D maybe TRBD1 (6 bases). V was cut by 5 bases and J by 2 bases, with 10 bases left in between. The CDR3 has 14 amino acids. Germline loops: CDR1 MNHEY, CDR2 SVGEGT. This CDR3 reads CASSEGQRNQPQHF. The DNA of the CDR3 is TGTGCCAGCAGTGAAGGACAGCGCAATCAGCCCCAGCATTTT.

This clonotype was observed at least ten times. This sequence joins TRBV9 and TRBJ2-2, with a weak D call TRBD1 (5 bases). The V end was cut by 0 bases, the J end by 4 bases, with 13 bases between. The CDR3 length is 16 residues. Germline CDR1 is SGDLS and CDR2 is YYNGEE. As DNA, the CDR3 is TGTGCCAGCAGCGTAGGATCCGCAGGGATCACCGGGGAGCTGTTTTTT. Translation gives CASSVGSAGITGELFF.

This clonotype has a count of ten or more. This CDR3 reads CASNLQGAMTEAFF. The CDR3, as DNA: TGTGCCAGCAACTTACAGGGGGCGATGACCGAAGCTTTCTTT. The chain links TRBV12-3 or TRBV12-4 to TRBJ1-1, with 9 bases matching TRBD1. V lost 7 bases to trimming and J lost 8 bases; unmatched junction nucleotides: 11. This CDR3 has 14 residues.

This clonotype was observed many times. The V gene is TRBV11-2, the J gene TRBJ2-2; 7 nucleotides match TRBD1. J was trimmed by 8 bases and V by 1 base; bases with no gene match: 1. The CDR3 spans 13 residues. Germline loops: CDR1 SGHAT, CDR2 FQNNGV. The CDR3 nucleotides read TGTGCCAGCAGCTTAGGACAGGGAGGGGAGCTGTTTTTT. It specifies CASSLGQGGELFF.

This clonotype was found many times. This chain connects TRBV30 to TRBJ2-5; 12 nucleotides line up with TRBD2. The germline gives CDR1 GTSNPN, CDR2 SVGIG (reference sequence). CDR3 length: 14 residues. The junction had 5 bases not matched to a gene; V was cut back by 7 bases and J by 2 bases. CDR3 region: CAFGTSGFQETQYF. DNA of the CDR3: TGTGCCTTTGGGACTAGCGGGTTTCAAGAGACCCAGTACTTC.

This clonotype was detected ten times or more. The rearrangement links TRBV3-1 to TRBJ2-7; 8 bases match TRBD2. With V trimmed by 0 bases and J by 6 bases, 7 bases remained unmatched. Germline lookup yields CDR1 LGHDT and CDR2 YNNKEL (reference sequence). The CDR3 loop spans 15 amino acids. DNA of the CDR3: TGTGCCAGCAGCCAAGACGGACTAGCATACCGCGAGCAGTACTTC. Translated: CASSQDGLAYREQYF.

CDR3 protein: CASRLAGVDEQFF. The DNA for the CDR3 is TGTGCCAGCAGGCTAGCGGGAGTGGATGAGCAGTTCTTC. The chain carries TRBV27 and TRBJ2-1; 10 bases are shared with TRBD2. Trimming took 6 bases from V and 8 from J; bases not matched to a gene: 4. This CDR3 contains 13 residues. Germline CDR1 MNHEY, CDR2 SMNVEV (reference sequence).

This clonotype was picked up many times. This sequence joins TRBV19 and TRBJ2-7; no reliable D call. The CDR3 is made up of 16 amino acids. Trimming pared 3 bases from V and 0 bases from J, leaving 15 bases between. Germline V CDR1 and CDR2: LNHDA, SQIVND (reference sequence). CDR3 sequence reads: CASSIASGILSYEQYF. The CDR3 DNA sequence: TGTGCCAGTAGTATTGCCTCGGGCATACTCTCCTACGAGCAGTACTTC.

For this clonotype: A far bigger clonotype differs at one base, so this is likely a read error. V and J are TRBV6-1 and TRBJ2-5, with D unresolved. V lost 6 bases and J lost 0, with 11 bases in between. The length of the CDR3 is 14 residues. Per germline, CDR1 MNHNS and CDR2 SASEGT. The CDR3 nucleotides are TGTGCCAGCAGCTACGACGCACACCAAGAGACCCAGTACTTC. Its protein is CASSYDAHQETQYF.

For this clonotype: It differs at one base from a far larger clone, so likely a read error. The chain uses TRBV29-1 and TRBJ2-5; perhaps TRBD2 as D (6 bases). V lost 6 bases, J lost 11 bases, and 22 bases lay in between. This CDR3 region has 13 residues. Germline loops: CDR1 SQVTM, CDR2 ANQGSEA. The CDR3 protein is CSVQGEVYNEQYF. CDR3 sequence (DNA): TGCAGCGTGCAAGGGGAGGTTTACAATGAGCAGTACTTC.

The table lists this clonotype with many counts. The rearrangement links TRBV24-1 to TRBJ2-2; D is perhaps TRBD1 or TRBD2 (6 bases each). Trimming removed 6 bases from V and 7 bases from J, with 20 bases in between. Germline CDR1 KGHDR, CDR2 SFDVKD. The CDR3 contains 16 residues. The chain's CDR3 is CATSYTGRRGDGELFF. Here the CDR3 DNA reads TGTGCCACCAGTTATACCGGGCGTAGGGGGGACGGGGAGCTGTTTTTT.